This entry lists 14 T cell receptor beta chains sequenced from one sample in a study of T cell repertoires in cytomegalovirus infection. MiXCR, applied by TCRdb to the reads, yields one record per CDR3 protein. The sample consists of 750,000 to 950,000 distinct CDR3 sequences, 25% to 35% of them appearing once. These TCRs are of unknown antigen specificity. The sequencing here drew on cultured CD8+ T cells from PBMCs, taken from culture after CMV antigen stimulation. The receptors were sampled from a human donor in good health (CMV status not recorded). Some clones in this sample may be carry-over from other donors' samples.

In this sample, this clonotype turned up a few times. This CDR3 reads CATSRGETGFQPQHF. The DNA of the CDR3 is TGTGCCACCAGCAGAGGTGAGACAGGGTTTCAGCCCCAGCATTTT. The V gene is TRBV15, the J gene TRBJ1-5; TRBD1 matches 7 bases. The CDR3 totals 15 residues. Germline CDR1 is LNHNV and CDR2 is YYDKDF (reference sequence). V lost 1 base, J lost 6 bases, and 6 bases stayed unmatched.

V usage is TRBV29-1 and J usage is TRBJ2-6; 10 nucleotides agree with TRBD1. This CDR3 is built from 18 residues. The V gene's germline CDR1 is SQVTM and CDR2 ANQGSEA. With V trimmed by 2 bases and J by 0 bases, 7 bases remained unmatched. CDR3 sequence (DNA): TGCAGCGTTGAAACCCGGGACAGGGGCTTCTCTGGGGCCAACGTCCTGACTTTC. This gives the protein CSVETRDRGFSGANVLTF.

This clonotype showed up just a few times. J is TRBJ1-1 and V is TRBV12-5; D not certain. This CDR3 spans 15 amino acids. Per germline, CDR1 LGHNT and CDR2 FRNRAP. Trimming took off 7 bases at V and 4 bases at J, with 19 bases between the two ends. CDR3 sequence: CASATGLPGLTEAFF. CDR3 sequence (DNA): TGTGCTAGTGCCACCGGGTTACCCGGACTCACTGAAGCTTTCTTT.

The chain couples TRBV7-9 to TRBJ1-2; 8 bases map to TRBD1. Germline loops: CDR1 SEHNR, CDR2 FQNEAQ (reference sequence). V trimming: 1 base; J trimming: 7 bases; junction bases outside the gene matches: 8. This CDR3 is built from 15 residues. The CDR3 here is CASSLGTGWGLGYTF. The DNA for the CDR3 is TGTGCCAGCAGCTTAGGGACAGGGTGGGGACTTGGCTACACCTTC.

V is TRBV4-1 and J is TRBJ2-7; 9 nucleotides line up with TRBD2. The J segment lost 4 bases and the V segment lost 4 bases, leaving 8 bases of the junction unmatched. The CDR3 length is 15 residues. Germline values: CDR1 MGHRA, CDR2 YSYEKL. The CDR3 sequence is CASSPREGGSYEQYF. The CDR3, as DNA: TGCGCCAGCAGCCCGCGGGAGGGAGGCTCATACGAGCAGTACTTC.

This clonotype appeared many times. This chain links TRBV7-9 with TRBJ1-1; D is unclear. V gave up 5 bases and J gave up 0 bases, with 13 bases separating them. Germline V gives CDR1 SEHNR, CDR2 FQNEAQ (reference sequence). The CDR3 runs 15 residues. The CDR3 loop is CASSPLGRMNTEAFF. In DNA form, the CDR3 reads TGTGCCAGCAGCCCACTAGGGCGGATGAACACTGAAGCTTTCTTT.

This clonotype was counted a few times. The genes are TRBV12-3 or TRBV12-4 and TRBJ2-5, with a weak D call TRBD2 (5 bases). The CDR3 is 18 amino acids. V gave up 7 bases and J gave up 1 base, with 25 bases separating them. The CDR3 sequence is CASTPPGWSPAPQETQYF. DNA of the CDR3: TGTGCCAGCACCCCCCCGGGGTGGTCACCTGCCCCCCAAGAGACCCAGTACTTC.

This clonotype was observed a handful of times. The chain recombines TRBV7-9 with TRBJ1-1; D remains ambiguous. Germline V gives CDR1 SEHNR, CDR2 FQNEAQ (reference sequence). CDR3 length: 15 amino acids. The V and J ends lost 8 bases and 0 bases respectively, with 16 bases between them. Written as DNA, the CDR3 is TGTGCCAGCGATTCTACGGTAGTCATGAACACTGAAGCTTTCTTT. Translated, it gives CASDSTVVMNTEAFF.

This clonotype was counted a few times. The V call is TRBV7-6, the J call TRBJ2-2; 10 bases agree with TRBD1. The CDR3 length is 18 residues. Germline V gives CDR1 SGHVS, CDR2 FNYEAQ. V lost 5 bases and J lost 1; bases outside the gene matches: 10. This chain's CDR3 is CASSPLWDRGLNTGELFF. The CDR3 region has the DNA TGTGCCAGCAGCCCCCTCTGGGACAGGGGCCTGAACACCGGGGAGCTGTTTTTT.

A note on this clonotype: The junction departs from germline at one end; a sequencing error may be responsible. The V call is TRBV27, the J call TRBJ1-3; D is perhaps TRBD1 (6 bases). Germline CDR1 MNHEY, CDR2 SMNVEV (reference sequence). The length of the CDR3 is 15 residues. The CDR3 protein is CVSSSTGSSGNTIYF. CDR3 in DNA: TGTGTCAGCAGTTCAACAGGGTCCTCTGGAAACACCATATATTTT.

Only a few counts were recorded for this clonotype. The chain is built from TRBV20-1 and TRBJ2-7; no clear D gene. V lost 1 base and J lost 0, with 10 bases in between. CDR1 DFQATT and CDR2 SNEGSKA come from the germline V gene (reference sequence). The CDR3 is 14 residues long. The CDR3 spells CSARGSRNSYEQYF. In DNA, the CDR3 is TGCAGTGCTAGAGGGAGCAGAAACTCCTACGAGCAGTACTTC.

V usage is TRBV12-3 or TRBV12-4 and J usage is TRBJ2-3; D is uncertain. This CDR3 comprises 17 residues. The germline V and J ends were trimmed by 1 base and 4 bases, with 18 bases remaining between them. The CDR3 nucleotides are TGTGCCAGCAGTTTAGTGTTAGGTCGGTCTTCACCAGATACGCAGTATTTT. Residues: CASSLVLGRSSPDTQYF.

This clonotype showed up many times. The chain couples TRBV7-2 to TRBJ1-5, with D possibly being TRBD1 (5 bases). Germline V gene data show CDR1 as SGHTA and CDR2 as FQGNSA. Trimming cost V 1 base and J 0 bases, with 10 bases left between them. This CDR3 contains 16 residues. The CDR3 DNA reads as TGTGCCAGCAGCTTAGTACGTGACAGTAGCAATCAGCCCCAGCATTTT. Its protein is CASSLVRDSSNQPQHF. The full variable domain, its missing parts supplied by reference TRBV7-2 and TRBJ1-5, is GAGVSQSPSNKVTEKGKDVELRCDPISGHTALYWYRQSLGQGLEFLIYFQGNSAPDKSGLPSDRFSAERTGGSVSTLTIQRTQQEDSAVYLCASSLVRDSSNQPQHFGDGTRLSIL.

In this sample, this clonotype turned up a few times. This sequence joins TRBV11-2 and TRBJ2-7; perhaps D is TRBD1 or TRBD2 (5 bases each). The ends were cut back, 5 bases at V and 7 bases at J, with 15 bases in the middle. The CDR3 has 13 amino acids. Germline values: CDR1 SGHAT, CDR2 FQNNGV. CDR3 sequence (DNA): TGTGCCAGCAGCAAATTTGGGGGAAGGGAGCAGTACTTC. As protein: CASSKFGGREQYF. The entire variable domain, with the rest obtained from reference TRBV11-2 and TRBJ2-7, is as follows: EAGVAQSPRYKIIEKRQSVAFWCNPISGHATLYWYQQILGQGPKLLIQFQNNGVVDDSQLPKDRFSAERLKGVDSTLKIQPAKLEDSAVYLCASSKFGGREQYFGPGTRLTVT.